This TCR beta chain was profiled in a study of blood T cell repertoires in COVID-19. The overall study: PBMCs, B-cell-depleted T cells, or T cells provided the cDNA or gDNA that made up the material.

The length of the CDR3 is 18 residues. Trimming at V came to 6 bases and at J to 3 bases, leaving 10 bases not matched to a gene. From germline, CDR1 is SGHVS and CDR2 FNYEAQ. The data were produced by immunoSEQ multiplex PCR, yet TCRdb's version contains in-frame clones alone and is incomplete. The table records around 20,000 clones, 88% of them present only once. The chain is built from TRBV7-6 and TRBJ2-3; 15 bases map to TRBD2. The clonotype comes from a man between 35 and 55 years old with active COVID-19. Sequenced input: peripheral blood. In DNA form, the CDR3 reads TGTGCCAGCAGTCAACCGCCGGGACTAGCGGGAGGAACAGATACGCAGTATTTT. Amino acids: CASSQPPGLAGGTDTQYF. The whole variable domain, remainder taken from reference TRBV7-6 and TRBJ2-3, is GAGVSQSPRYKVTKRGQDVALRCDPISGHVSLYWYRQALGQGPEFLTYFNYEAQQDKSGLPNDRFSAERPEGSISTLTIQRTEQRDSAMYRCASSQPPGLAGGTDTQYFGPGTRLTVL.